This T cell receptor (beta chain) emerged from a study of T cells in localized non-small cell lung cancer. Study observations and caveats: Overall survival was longer when the density of T cells in the blood was higher.

CDR1 and CDR2 (germline): SGHVS, FQNEAQ. This CDR3 contains 19 residues. Trimming pared 0 bases from V and 0 bases from J, leaving 18 bases between. Profiling relied on immunoSEQ multiplex PCR, and the TCRdb table lists in-frame clones only, not all of them. The table records approximately 89,000 clones, less than 85% of them present only once. A note on this clone: Its antigen is not known.

This chain uses TRBV7-8 with TRBJ2-1, with D possibly matching TRBD2 (5 bases). Sequencing used PBMCs, obtained before any cancer treatment. The receptor was isolated from a man between 35 and 75 years old with stage II squamous cell lung carcinoma. CDR3 in DNA: TGTGCCAGCAGCTTAGCGGGGAGTGGGGTCTCCTTCTCCTACAATGAGCAGTTCTTC. It is translated as CASSLAGSGVSFSYNEQFF.